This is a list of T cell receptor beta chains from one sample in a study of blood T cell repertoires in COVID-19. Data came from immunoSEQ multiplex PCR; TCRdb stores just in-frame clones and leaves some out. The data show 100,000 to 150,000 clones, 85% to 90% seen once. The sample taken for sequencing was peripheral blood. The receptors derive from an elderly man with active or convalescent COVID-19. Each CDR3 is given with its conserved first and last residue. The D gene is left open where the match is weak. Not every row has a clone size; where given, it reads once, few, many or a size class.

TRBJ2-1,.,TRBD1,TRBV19,TGTGCCAGTAGTTCCAGAACCCGGGACAGGGTTGCGAATGAGCAGTTCTTC,CASSSRTRDRVANEQFF
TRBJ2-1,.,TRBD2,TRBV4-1,TGCGCCAGCAGCCATGGTCCTAGCGTACTACAGCGGGGGAATGAGCAGTTCTTC,CASSHGPSVLQRGNEQFF
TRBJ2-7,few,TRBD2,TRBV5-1,TGCGCCAGCCGCTCGTCTAGCGGGAGTATGTACGAGCAGTACTTC,CASRSSSGSMYEQYF
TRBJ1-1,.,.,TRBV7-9,TGTGCCAGCAGCTCCCCCGGGAAGAACACTGAAGCTTTCTTT,CASSSPGKNTEAFF
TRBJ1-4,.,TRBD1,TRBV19,TGTGCCAGTAGTATATGGGACAGTACCGAAATTGCTAATGAAAAACTGTTTTTT,CASSIWDSTEIANEKLFF
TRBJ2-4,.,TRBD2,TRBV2,TGTGCCAGCAGTGAAACCCGACTAGCGGTAAAGTACTTC,CASSETRLAVKYF
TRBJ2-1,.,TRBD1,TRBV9,TGTGCCAGCAGCCACCGGACAGGGTGGAATGAGCAGTTCTTC,CASSHRTGWNEQFF
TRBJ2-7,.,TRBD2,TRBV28,TGTGCCAGCAGTTTTCGGGGGGAGGGCGAGCAGTACTTC,CASSFRGEGEQYF
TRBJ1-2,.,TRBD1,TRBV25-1,TGTGCCAGCAGCTGGGGGACAGGGCTTACCAACTATGGCTACACCTTC,CASSWGTGLTNYGYTF
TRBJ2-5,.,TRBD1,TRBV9,TGTGCCAGTAGCGAGTCAGGGGGTGTAGGGACCCAGTACTTC,CASSESGGVGTQYF
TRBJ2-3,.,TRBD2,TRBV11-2,TGTGCCAGCAGCTGGACTAGCGGGAGCCCCACAGATACGCAGTATTTT,CASSWTSGSPTDTQYF
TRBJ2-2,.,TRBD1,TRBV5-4,TGTGCCAGCAGCAGCCCCCGAGGGGGCCAACCCACCGGGGAGCTGTTTTTT,CASSSPRGGQPTGELFF